This TCR beta chain is drawn from a study of cytomegalovirus exposure and HLA in healthy donors. J was trimmed by 3 bases and V by 1 base; bases with no gene match: 5. Germline values: CDR1 LGHNA, CDR2 YNFKEQ. The CDR3 loop spans 15 amino acids. The PCR was carried out with 60 Vbeta primers and 13 Jbeta primers. Some clones are missing from TCRdb's copy, which holds only in-frame ones; the method was immunoSEQ multiplex PCR. The table shows over 150,000 clones, with about four fifths occurring only once. This sequence joins TRBV4-2 and TRBJ1-1; TRBD1 agrees at 7 bases. The clonotype originates from a girl between 10 and 17 years old in good health and CMV-seropositive. Sequenced material: PBMCs. The CDR3 reads CASSQVTGVHTEAFF. The CDR3 bases are TGTGCCAGCAGCCAAGTCACAGGGGTTCACACTGAAGCTTTCTTT.